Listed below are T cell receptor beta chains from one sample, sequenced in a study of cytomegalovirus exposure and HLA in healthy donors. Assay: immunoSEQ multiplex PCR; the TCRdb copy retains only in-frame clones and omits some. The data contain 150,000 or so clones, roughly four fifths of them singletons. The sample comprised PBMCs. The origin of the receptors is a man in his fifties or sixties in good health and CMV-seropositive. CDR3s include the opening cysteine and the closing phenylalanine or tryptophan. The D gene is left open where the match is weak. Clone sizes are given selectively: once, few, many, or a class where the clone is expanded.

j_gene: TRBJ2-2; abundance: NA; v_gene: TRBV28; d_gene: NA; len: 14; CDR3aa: CASRSGQNTGELFF; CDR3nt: TGTGCCAGCAGATCGGGACAAAACACCGGGGAGCTGTTTTTT
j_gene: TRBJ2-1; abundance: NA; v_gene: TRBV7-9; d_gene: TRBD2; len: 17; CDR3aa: CSSSTTSGGALYNEQFF; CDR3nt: TGTTCCAGCAGCACGACTAGCGGGGGGGCTCTTTACAATGAGCAGTTCTTC
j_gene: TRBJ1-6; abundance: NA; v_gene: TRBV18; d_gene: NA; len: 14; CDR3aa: CASSPDSYNSPLHF; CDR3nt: TGTGCCAGCTCACCCGACAGCTATAATTCACCCCTCCACTTT
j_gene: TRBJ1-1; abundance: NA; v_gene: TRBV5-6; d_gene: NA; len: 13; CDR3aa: CASSLLLNTEAFF; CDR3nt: TGTGCCAGCAGCTTGCTACTGAACACTGAAGCTTTCTTT
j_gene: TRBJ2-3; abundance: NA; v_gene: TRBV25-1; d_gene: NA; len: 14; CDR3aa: CASSEFRGTDTQYF; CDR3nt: TGTGCCAGCAGTGAGTTCAGGGGTACAGATACGCAGTATTTT
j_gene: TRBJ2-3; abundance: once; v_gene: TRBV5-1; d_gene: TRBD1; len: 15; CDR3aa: CASSLGQGAPDTQYF; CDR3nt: TGCGCCAGCAGCTTGGGGCAGGGGGCCCCAGATACGCAGTATTTT
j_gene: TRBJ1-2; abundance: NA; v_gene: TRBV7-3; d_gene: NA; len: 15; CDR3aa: CASSLRGHPSDGYTF; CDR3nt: TGTGCCAGCAGCTTAAGGGGGCATCCCAGCGATGGCTACACCTTC
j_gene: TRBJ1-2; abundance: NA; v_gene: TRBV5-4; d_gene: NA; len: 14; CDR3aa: CASSLLSSEYGYTF; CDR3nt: TGTGCCAGCAGCTTGTTGTCTTCGGAGTATGGCTACACCTTC
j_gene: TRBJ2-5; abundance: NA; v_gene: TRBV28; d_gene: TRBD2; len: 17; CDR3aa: CASSPPVGERGQETQYF; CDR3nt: TGTGCCAGCAGCCCGCCCGTTGGGGAGCGGGGTCAGGAGACCCAGTACTTC
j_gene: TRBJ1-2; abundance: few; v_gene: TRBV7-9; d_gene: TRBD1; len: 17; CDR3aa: CASSLQGSGILNYGYTF; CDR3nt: TGTGCCAGCAGCCTACAGGGGTCAGGGATCCTAAACTATGGCTACACCTTC
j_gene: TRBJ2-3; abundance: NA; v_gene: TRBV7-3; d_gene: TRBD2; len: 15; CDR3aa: CASSLSSGLTDTQYF; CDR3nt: TGTGCCAGCAGCTTATCTAGCGGGCTAACAGATACGCAGTATTTT
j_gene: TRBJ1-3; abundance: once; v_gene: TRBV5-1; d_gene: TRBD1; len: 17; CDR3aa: CASSATGQTLSGNTIYF; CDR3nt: TGCGCCAGCAGCGCGACGGGACAGACCCTCTCTGGAAACACCATATATTTT
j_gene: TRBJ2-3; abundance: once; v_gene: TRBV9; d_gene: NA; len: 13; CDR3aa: CASSIVSTDTQYF; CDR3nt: TGTGCCAGCAGCATCGTCTCCACAGATACGCAGTATTTT
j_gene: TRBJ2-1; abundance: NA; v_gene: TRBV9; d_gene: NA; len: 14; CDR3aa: CASSVVLAYNEQFF; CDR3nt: TGTGCCAGCAGCGTAGTTCTAGCCTACAATGAGCAGTTCTTC
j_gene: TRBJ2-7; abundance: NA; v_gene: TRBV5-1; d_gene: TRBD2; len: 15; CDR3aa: CASSHATSGGYEQYF; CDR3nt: TGCGCCAGCAGCCATGCTACTAGCGGAGGCTACGAGCAGTACTTC
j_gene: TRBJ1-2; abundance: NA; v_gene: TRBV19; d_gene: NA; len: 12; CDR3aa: CASKGGSYGYTF; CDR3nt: TGTGCCAGTAAAGGAGGGAGCTATGGCTACACCTTC
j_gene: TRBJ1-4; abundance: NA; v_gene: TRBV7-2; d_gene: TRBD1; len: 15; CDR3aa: CASRGVGTGGEKLFF; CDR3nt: TGTGCCAGCAGAGGGGTCGGGACAGGGGGTGAAAAACTGTTTTTT
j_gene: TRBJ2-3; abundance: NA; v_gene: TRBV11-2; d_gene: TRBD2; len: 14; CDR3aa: CASSTTSGGYTQYF; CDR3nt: TGTGCCAGCAGCACGACTAGCGGGGGTTATACGCAGTATTTT
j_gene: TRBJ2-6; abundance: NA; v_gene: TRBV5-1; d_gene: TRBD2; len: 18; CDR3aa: CASSLRAGGRSGANVLTF; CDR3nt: TGCGCCAGCAGCTTGAGAGCGGGGGGCAGGTCTGGGGCCAACGTCCTGACTTTC
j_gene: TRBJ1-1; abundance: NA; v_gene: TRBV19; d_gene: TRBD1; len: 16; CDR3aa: CASMGFLGTGNTEAFF; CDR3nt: TGTGCCAGTATGGGATTCCTTGGGACAGGAAACACTGAAGCTTTCTTT
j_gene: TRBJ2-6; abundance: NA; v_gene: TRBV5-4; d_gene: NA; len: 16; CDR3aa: CASSLVLASGANVLTF; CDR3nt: TGTGCCAGCAGCTTGGTTTTGGCCTCTGGGGCCAACGTCCTGACTTTC
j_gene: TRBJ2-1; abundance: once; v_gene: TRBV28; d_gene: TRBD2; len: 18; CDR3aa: CASRLAGGPITSYNEQFF; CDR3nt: TGTGCCAGCAGGCTAGCGGGAGGGCCAATTACCTCCTACAATGAGCAGTTCTTC
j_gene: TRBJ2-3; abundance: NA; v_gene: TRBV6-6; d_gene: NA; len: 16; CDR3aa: CASSYGLAANTDTQYF; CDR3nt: TGTGCCAGCAGTTACGGGCTAGCAGCTAACACAGATACGCAGTATTTT
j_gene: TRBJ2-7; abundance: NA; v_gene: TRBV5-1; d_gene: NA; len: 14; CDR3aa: CASSLVVGAYEQYF; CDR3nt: TGCGCCAGCAGCTTGGTAGTCGGGGCCTACGAGCAGTACTTC
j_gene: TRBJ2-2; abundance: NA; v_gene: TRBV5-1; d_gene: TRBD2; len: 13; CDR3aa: CASKGRASGELFF; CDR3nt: TGCGCCAGCAAGGGGAGGGCGAGCGGGGAGCTGTTTTTT
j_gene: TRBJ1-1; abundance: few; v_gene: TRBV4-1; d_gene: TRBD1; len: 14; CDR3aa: CASSQAGGYTEAFF; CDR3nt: TGCGCCAGCAGCCAAGCAGGGGGCTACACTGAAGCTTTCTTT
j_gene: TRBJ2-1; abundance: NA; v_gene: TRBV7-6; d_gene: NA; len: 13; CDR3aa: CASSTLPGLEQFF; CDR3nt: TGTGCCAGCAGCACACTGCCGGGGTTAGAGCAGTTCTTC
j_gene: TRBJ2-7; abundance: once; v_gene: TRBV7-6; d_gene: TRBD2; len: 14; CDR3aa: CASSSSGGAYEQYF; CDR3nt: TGTGCCAGCAGCTCTAGCGGGGGGGCCTACGAGCAGTACTTC
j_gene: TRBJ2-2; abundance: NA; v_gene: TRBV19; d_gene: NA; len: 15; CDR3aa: CASSMRDRYTGELFF; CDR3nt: TGTGCCAGTAGTATGCGGGACAGATATACCGGGGAGCTGTTTTTT
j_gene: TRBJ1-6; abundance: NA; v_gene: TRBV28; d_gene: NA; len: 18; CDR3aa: CASSLPGQLSSYNSPLRF; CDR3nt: TGTGCCAGCAGTTTACCTGGACAGCTGAGCTCCTATAATTCACCCCTCCGCTTT
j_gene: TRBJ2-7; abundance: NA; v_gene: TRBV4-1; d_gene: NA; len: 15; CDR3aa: CASSQGLSQGNEQYF; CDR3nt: TGCGCCAGCAGCCAAGGCTTGTCACAGGGAAACGAGCAGTACTTC
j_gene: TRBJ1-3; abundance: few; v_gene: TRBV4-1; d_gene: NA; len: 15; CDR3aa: CASSHPLGPGNTIYF; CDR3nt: TGCGCCAGCAGCCACCCCTTGGGCCCTGGAAACACCATATATTTT
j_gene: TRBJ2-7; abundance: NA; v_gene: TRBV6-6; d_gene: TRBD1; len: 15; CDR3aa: CASSYPPGTGGEQYF; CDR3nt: TGTGCCAGCAGTTACCCCCCCGGGACAGGGGGTGAGCAGTACTTC
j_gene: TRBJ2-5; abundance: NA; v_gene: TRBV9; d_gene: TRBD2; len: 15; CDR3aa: CASSGSGGASETQYF; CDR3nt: TGTGCCAGCAGCGGTAGCGGGGGGGCGTCAGAGACCCAGTACTTC
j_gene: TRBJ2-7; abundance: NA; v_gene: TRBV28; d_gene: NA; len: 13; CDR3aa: CASSLRQVYEQYF; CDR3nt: TGTGCCAGCAGTTTAAGGCAGGTCTACGAGCAGTACTTC
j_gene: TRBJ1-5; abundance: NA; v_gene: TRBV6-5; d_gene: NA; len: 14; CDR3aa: CASSAGVGNQPQHF; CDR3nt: TGTGCCAGCAGTGCAGGGGTGGGGAATCAGCCCCAGCATTTT
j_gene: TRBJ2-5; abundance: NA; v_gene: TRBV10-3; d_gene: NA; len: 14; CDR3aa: CAISRAGVQETQYF; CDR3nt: TGTGCCATCAGTCGAGCAGGGGTACAAGAGACCCAGTACTTC
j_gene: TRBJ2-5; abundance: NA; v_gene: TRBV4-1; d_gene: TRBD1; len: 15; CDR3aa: CASSLEQGRQETQYF; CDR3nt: TGCGCCAGCAGCCTCGAACAGGGGAGACAAGAGACCCAGTACTTC
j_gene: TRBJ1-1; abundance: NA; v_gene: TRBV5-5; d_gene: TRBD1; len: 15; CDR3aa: CASSLAWTGATEAFF; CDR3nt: TGTGCCAGCAGCTTGGCATGGACAGGGGCCACTGAAGCTTTCTTT
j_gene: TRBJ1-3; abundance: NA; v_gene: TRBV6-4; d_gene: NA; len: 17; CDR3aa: CASSGRNRDNTGNTIYF; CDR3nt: TGTGCCAGCAGCGGTCGAAATCGGGACAATACTGGAAACACCATATATTTT
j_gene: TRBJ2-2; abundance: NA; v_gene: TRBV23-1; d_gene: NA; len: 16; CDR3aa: CASSQSRGPPTGELFF; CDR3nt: TGCGCCAGCAGTCAATCGCGAGGGCCCCCCACCGGGGAGCTGTTTTTT
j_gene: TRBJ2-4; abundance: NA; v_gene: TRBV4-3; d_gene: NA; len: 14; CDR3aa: CASSQAGAGDIQYF; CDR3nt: TGCGCCAGCAGCCAAGCGGGGGCGGGAGACATTCAGTACTTC
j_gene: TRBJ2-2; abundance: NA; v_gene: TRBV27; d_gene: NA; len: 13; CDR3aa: CASLMGRTGELFF; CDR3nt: TGTGCCAGCCTCATGGGGCGGACCGGGGAGCTGTTTTTT
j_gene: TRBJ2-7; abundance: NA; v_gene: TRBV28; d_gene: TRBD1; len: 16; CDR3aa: CASSSPGQGGSYEQYF; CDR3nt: TGTGCCAGCAGTTCACCGGGACAGGGAGGATCCTACGAGCAGTACTTC
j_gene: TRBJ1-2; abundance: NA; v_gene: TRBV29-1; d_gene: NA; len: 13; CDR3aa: CSVEVLGFLGYTF; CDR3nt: TGCAGCGTTGAGGTTCTGGGCTTCCTCGGCTACACCTTC
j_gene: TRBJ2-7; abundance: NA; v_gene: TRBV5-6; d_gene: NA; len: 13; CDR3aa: CASSLGRNYEQYF; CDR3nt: TGTGCCAGCAGCTTGGGGAGAAACTACGAGCAGTACTTC
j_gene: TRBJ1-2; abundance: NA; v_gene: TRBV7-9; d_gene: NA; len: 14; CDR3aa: CASNPSGEFYGYTF; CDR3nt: TGTGCCAGCAACCCCAGCGGGGAATTCTATGGCTACACCTTC